These T cell receptor beta chains were read from a single sample in a study of cytomegalovirus exposure and HLA in healthy donors. Generated by immunoSEQ multiplex PCR, the TCRdb table keeps only in-frame clones and is missing some. The table includes about 120,000 clones, approximately 80% detected once. Sequences were obtained from PBMCs. These receptors were taken from a man aged 18 to 29 in good health and CMV-seropositive. The conserved cysteine and the conserved F or W are not part of the CDR3 here. A D gene is named only where the DNA matches it firmly. Size is omitted from some rows. Given values are once, few, many or a class for expanded clones.

>.|TRBV7-9|.
ASSLGQRNEKLF
>.|TRBV7-9|.
ASSLAENSQY
>.|TRBV2|.
ASRQPNTEAF
>.|TRBV9|.
ASSERNEQF
>.|TRBV7-9|TRBD1
ASSWGQALSNYGYT
>.|TRBV11-2|TRBD1
ASSFRQGLEEKLF
>.|TRBV6-1|TRBD1
ASSLTGTHQPQH
>.|TRBV6-6|TRBD1
ATYPGQGAGNYGYT
>few|TRBV27|TRBD1
ASSVGQGDEKLF
>.|TRBV6-5|TRBD1
ASSRHRGINQPQH
>.|TRBV27|TRBD1
ASSFIVSQGAAYEQY
>.|TRBV15|TRBD1
ATSSLARGSNYGYT
>.|TRBV5-8|.
ASRTRGLNQPQH
>once|TRBV30|.
AWSALGGELF
>.|TRBV27|TRBD1
ASSLSGQGGIYGYT
>.|TRBV6-5|TRBD1
ASSYSRDREGFGYT
>.|TRBV27|TRBD2
ASSPRLAGGQNEETQY
>.|TRBV28|TRBD1
ASRYTGGGDYGYT
>.|TRBV5-1|.
ASSFSGGDTEAF
>.|TRBV19|.
ASISGWDTEAF
>.|TRBV7-6|.
ASSLGVRTEAF
>.|TRBV4-1|TRBD2
ASSPPPSGSLNEQF
>.|TRBV28|.
ASSSIRGGREAF
>.|TRBV21-1|.
ASSKLRLAGEGYEQY
>few|TRBV6-5|.
ASSYRVNTEAF
>.|TRBV23-1|TRBD1
ASSQSWRTGKETQY
>once|TRBV2|.
ASTDRWNTEAF
>.|TRBV14|.
AGSQEVRSVGLLDYGYT
>.|TRBV5-1|TRBD1
ASSQGQGFVEQY
>.|TRBV7-9|TRBD1
ASSPGQDNSNQPQH
>few|TRBV4-1|.
ASSQDRTTSYEQY
>.|TRBV20-1|.
SATDNTEAF
>.|TRBV11-3|.
ASSSSALVGSPLH
>.|TRBV28|.
ASSSGAGDTQY
>.|TRBV27|.
ASSKSGTEAF
>.|TRBV29-1|TRBD2
SAGTSGRIGSYEQY
>.|TRBV11-1|TRBD1
ASSLRPGQDSYEQY
>.|TRBV7-8|.
ASSFGGRGAYNEQF
>.|TRBV9|.
ASSVSGRSGTWETQY
>.|TRBV6-6|.
ASSERELF
>.|TRBV7-9|.
ASSLERQETEAF
>.|TRBV5-4|.
ASREGADTQY
>once|TRBV20-1|TRBD1
SSLRDRTQY
>.|TRBV19|TRBD2
ASSIVLAAGQF
>.|TRBV5-4|TRBD2
ASSGTSVYNEQF
>.|TRBV18|.
ASSDRLFYNEQF
>few|TRBV19|.
ASTISFPYNGNTGELF
>.|TRBV7-9|TRBD1
ASSLATGPYEQY
>.|TRBV6-6|TRBD1
ASSYVGQSYGYT
>.|TRBV6-5|TRBD1
ASSWTGDGYGYT
>.|TRBV4-1|.
ASSQLSPDSYGYT
>.|TRBV9|TRBD2
ASSPSLAGAYSGANVLT
>.|TRBV5-1|.
ASSLRPGEETQY